The source of this T cell receptor beta chain is a study of blood T cell repertoires in COVID-19. Study-level information: COVID-19 samples collected from the United States, Italy and Spain covered acute and convalescent phases.

Seattle's cohort entered during active infection and was followed longitudinally. The trim removed 0 bases at V and 0 bases at J, leaving 3 bases unmatched. The CDR3 loop spans 16 amino acids. Germline V gene data show CDR1 as ENHRY and CDR2 as SYGVKD. The data were produced by immunoSEQ multiplex PCR, yet TCRdb's version contains in-frame clones alone and is incomplete. This sample has 150,000 to 200,000 clones, with roughly 80% found just once. The chain couples TRBV10-3 to TRBJ2-3; 7 positions match TRBD2. Sequencing input: peripheral blood. The sequence derives from a woman of 80 years or more with COVID-19, enrolled during active disease. The CDR3 sequence: CAISESPAGSTDTQYF. The CDR3 nucleotides read TGTGCCATCAGTGAGTCCCCAGCGGGGAGCACAGATACGCAGTATTTT.